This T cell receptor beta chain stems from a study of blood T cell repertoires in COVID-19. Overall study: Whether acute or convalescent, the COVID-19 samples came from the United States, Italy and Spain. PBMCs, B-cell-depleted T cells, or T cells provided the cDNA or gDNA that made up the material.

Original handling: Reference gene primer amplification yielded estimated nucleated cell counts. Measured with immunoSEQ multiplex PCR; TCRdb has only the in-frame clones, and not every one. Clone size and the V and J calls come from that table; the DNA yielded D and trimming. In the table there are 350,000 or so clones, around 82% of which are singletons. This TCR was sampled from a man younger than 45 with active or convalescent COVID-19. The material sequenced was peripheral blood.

The CDR3 loop reads CASSPTGDSYEQYF. For the CDR3, the DNA is TGTGCCAGCTCACCAACAGGGGACTCCTACGAGCAGTACTTC. This chain connects TRBV18 to TRBJ2-7, with TRBD1 identical over 7 bases. V lost 2 bases to trimming and J lost 0 bases; unmatched junction nucleotides: 1. This CDR3 contains 14 residues. The V gene's germline CDR1 is KGHSH and CDR2 LQKENI. Together with reference TRBV18 and TRBJ2-7, the CDR3 gives the full variable domain: NAGVMQNPRHLVRRRGQEARLRCSPMKGHSHVYWYRQLPEEGLKFMVYLQKENIIDESGMPKERFSAEFPKEGPSILRIQQVVRGDSAAYFCASSPTGDSYEQYFGPGTRLTVT.